These 15 T cell receptor beta chains originate from one sample sequenced in a study of cytomegalovirus exposure and HLA in healthy donors. A multiplex PCR was run with 60 Vbeta primers and 13 Jbeta primers. The assay was immunoSEQ multiplex PCR, and TCRdb's table has in-frame clones only and misses some. The table lists around 300,000 clones, just over 70% of them singletons. The specimen was PBMCs. Receptors were obtained from a female donor in good health and CMV-seronegative.

J is TRBJ1-5 and V is TRBV28, with D uncertain. Germline values: CDR1 MDHEN, CDR2 SYDVKM. V lost 6 bases to trimming and J lost 4 bases, with 10 bases between them. The CDR3 loop spans 13 amino acids. The CDR3 reads CASRRLKNQPQHF. CDR3 coding DNA: TGTGCCAGCAGAAGACTGAAGAATCAGCCCCAGCATTTT.

This clone showed up just a few times. The V call is TRBV19, the J call TRBJ2-1; possibly TRBD1 for D (6 bases). CDR1 and CDR2 from the germline V gene are LNHDA and SQIVND (reference sequence). The ends were cut back, 1 base at V and 1 base at J, with 11 bases in the middle. The CDR3 loop spans 16 amino acids. Here the CDR3 reads CASSIARGRSYNEQFF. The CDR3 nucleotides read TGTGCCAGTAGTATAGCCAGGGGCCGTTCCTACAATGAGCAGTTCTTC.

The J gene is TRBJ1-1, the V gene TRBV5-4; 7 positions match TRBD1. The V gene end was trimmed by 2 bases and the J gene end by 4 bases; junction bases not matched to a gene: 8. Germline V lookup: CDR1 SGHNT, CDR2 YYREEE (reference sequence). This CDR3 comprises 15 residues. CDR3 nucleotide sequence: TGTGCCAGCAGCTTCGAGGGGGCGCGTTTCACTGAAGCTTTCTTT. Translation: CASSFEGARFTEAFF.

The V call is TRBV5-1, the J call TRBJ2-2; TRBD1 matches at 7 bases. Germline CDR1 and CDR2: SGHRS and YFSETQ. The CDR3 covers 14 residues. The trim removed 3 bases at V and 3 bases at J, leaving 2 bases unmatched. CDR3: CASSSGQHTGELFF. CDR3 bases: TGCGCCAGCAGCTCGGGACAGCACACCGGGGAGCTGTTTTTT. The whole variable domain, remainder taken from reference TRBV5-1 and TRBJ2-2, is KAGVTQTPRYLIKTRGQQVTLSCSPISGHRSVSWYQQTPGQGLQFLFEYFSETQRNKGNFPGRFSGRQFSNSRSEMNVSTLELGDSALYLCASSSGQHTGELFFGEGSRLTVL.

V is TRBV10-3 and J is TRBJ2-2, with TRBD2 matching 7 bases. J gave up 1 base and V 5 bases, and 1 base lay outside the gene matches. Germline V gene lookup returns CDR1 ENHRY and CDR2 SYGVKD. The CDR3 is 14 residues long. Written as DNA, the CDR3 is TGTGCCATCAGTAGCGGGGTGAACACCGGGGAGCTGTTTTTT. Translating it yields CAISSGVNTGELFF.

To note about this clone: In this CDR3 the conserved last residue, phenylalanine or tryptophan, is missing, so a read error is likely. The chain couples TRBV11-2 to TRBJ2-7, with TRBD1 identical over 8 bases. Trimming at V came to 5 bases and at J to 3 bases, leaving 12 bases not matched to a gene. CDR1 is SGHAT and CDR2 is FQNNGV in the germline V gene. The CDR3 spans 16 residues. The CDR3 coding sequence is TGTGCCAGCAGCAGACATACAGGGGGTGGGTTCTACGAGCAGTACCTC. This translates into CASSRHTGGGFYEQYL.

The rearrangement joins TRBV6-5 to TRBJ1-1; 9 bases map to TRBD1. Germline V CDR1 and CDR2: MNHEY, SVGAGI. The CDR3 is 16 amino acids. The trim removed 4 bases at V and 2 bases at J, leaving 8 bases unmatched. CDR3 residues: CASSSLPGQGNTEAFF. CDR3 sequence (DNA): TGTGCCAGCAGTTCACTTCCGGGACAGGGCAACACTGAAGCTTTCTTT.

This sequence joins TRBV15 and TRBJ1-4; TRBD1 agrees at 10 bases. The CDR3 totals 14 residues. Germline V gene data show CDR1 as LNHNV and CDR2 as YYDKDF (reference sequence). The V and J ends lost 8 bases and 4 bases, in that order; junction bases with no gene match: 4. CDR3 in amino acids: CATGRDRGNEKLFF. In nucleotides, the CDR3 is TGTGCCACCGGCCGGGACAGGGGTAATGAAAAACTGTTTTTT.

This clone has a single count. The CDR3 reads CASSSLTGELFF. The DNA for the CDR3 is TGTGCCAGCAGCTCTCTTACCGGGGAGCTGTTTTTT. The chain uses TRBV7-9 and TRBJ2-2; no firm D call. This CDR3 spans 12 amino acids. CDR1 and CDR2 from the germline V gene are SEHNR and FQNEAQ (reference sequence). Trimming took off 4 bases at V and 5 bases at J, with 5 bases between the two ends.

This clone has a handful of counts. This chain uses TRBV7-2 with TRBJ2-1, with 8 bases fitting TRBD2. In germline, CDR1 is SGHTA, CDR2 FQGNSA. The CDR3 totals 15 residues. V lost 1 base and J lost 9; bases outside the gene matches: 8. The CDR3, as DNA: TGTGCCAGCAGCTTAGGACTAGCGAGCCCCAGTGAGCAGTTCTTC. This sequence encodes CASSLGLASPSEQFF.

This clone was recorded only once. The chain combines TRBV6-5 with TRBJ1-1; 9 nucleotides align to TRBD1. Germline V lookup: CDR1 MNHEY, CDR2 SVGAGI. The trim removed 4 bases at V and 5 bases at J, leaving 8 bases unmatched. This CDR3 has 15 amino acids. This CDR3 reads CASSSPAGTGTEAFF. The DNA of the CDR3 is TGTGCCAGCAGTTCCCCCGCCGGGACAGGGACTGAAGCTTTCTTT.

V is TRBV6-1 and J is TRBJ2-7; D call uncertain. Germline values: CDR1 MNHNS, CDR2 SASEGT. The CDR3 is made up of 12 amino acids. Trimming pared 1 base from V and 4 bases from J, leaving 5 bases between. CDR3 DNA: TGTGCCAGCAGTGAAGGAACTTACGAGCAGTACTTC. Its translation is CASSEGTYEQYF.

The rearrangement links TRBV10-1 to TRBJ1-1, with D uncertain. Germline loops: CDR1 WNHNN, CDR2 SYGVQD (reference sequence). Between the trimmed V and J ends, which lost 4 bases and 1 base, there was a span of 10 bases. There are 14 residues in the CDR3. The CDR3 protein is CASSVTQENTEAFF. The CDR3 DNA follows: TGCGCCAGCAGTGTAACTCAGGAGAACACTGAAGCTTTCTTT.

The chain recombines TRBV4-2 with TRBJ2-7; 8 nucleotides line up with TRBD2. Germline CDR1 and CDR2: LGHNA and YNFKEQ. The trim removed 0 bases at V and 2 bases at J, leaving 6 bases unmatched. The CDR3 sequence is 16 residues long. The CDR3 coding sequence is TGTGCCAGCAGCCAAGATAGGGCTAGCGGGCCCTACGAGCAGTACTTC. Residues: CASSQDRASGPYEQYF.

This chain links TRBV27 with TRBJ2-2; D might be TRBD2 (7 bases). CDR1 is MNHEY, CDR2 SMNVEV, per germline (reference sequence). V lost 6 bases to trimming and J lost 5 bases, with 25 bases between them. This CDR3 has 18 residues. The CDR3 here is CASRPVSGAGGRTGELFF. The CDR3 DNA follows: TGTGCCAGCAGACCTGTCTCGGGGGCCGGCGGGAGAACCGGGGAGCTGTTTTTT.